The TCR beta chain described here comes from a study of blood T cell repertoires in COVID-19. In the study overall: From T cells, B-cell-depleted T cells, or PBMCs came the material, which was cDNA or gDNA.

CDR1 is SGDLS, CDR2 YYNGEE, per germline. The CDR3 runs to 17 residues. V lost 6 bases, J lost 0 bases, and 20 bases lay in between. Data came from immunoSEQ multiplex PCR; TCRdb stores just in-frame clones and leaves some out. The sample lists just over 650,000 clones, 70% to 90% occurring once. The clonotype originates from a young woman with acute or convalescent COVID-19. V and J are TRBV9 and TRBJ2-3; tentative D call: TRBD2 (7 bases). Sequencing used peripheral blood. The CDR3 reads CASNFPAGAISTDTQYF. CDR3 coding DNA: TGTGCCAGCAACTTTCCCGCGGGGGCGATTAGCACAGATACGCAGTATTTT.